A single sample is the source of the 9 T cell receptor beta chains below, sequenced in a study of blood T cell repertoires in COVID-19 (TCRdb year 2020). Libraries came from the immunoSEQ multiplex PCR assay. TCRdb limited this immuneACCESS table to in-frame rearrangements with V and J called. A share of clones is missing; checked studies link under half to unresolved V genes, and the rest is unexplained. The sample table lists about 320,000 clones, approximately 88% of them with a count of one. The top ten clones comprise 1.5% to 2% of the sample. Source material: peripheral blood. These TCRs come from a woman aged 25 to 39 with COVID-19, enrolled during active disease.

This rearrangement joins TRBV3-1 (or the pseudogene TRBV3-2) to TRBJ1-2, with TRBD1 matching over 10 bases. Germline lookup yields CDR1 LGHDT and CDR2 YNNKEL (reference sequence). With 3 bases clipped from V and 8 bases from J, the junction kept 6 bases outside the gene matches. This CDR3 comprises 14 residues. The CDR3 DNA reads as TGTGCCAGCAGCCACGGACAGGGGGGTCTGGGCTACACCTTC. Protein: CASSHGQGGLGYTF.

The chain combines TRBV27 with TRBJ1-1, with a tentative D call TRBD1 (5 bases). Trimming took off 3 bases at V and 4 bases at J, with 21 bases between the two ends. CDR1 MNHEY and CDR2 SMNVEV come from the germline V gene (reference sequence). CDR3 size: 17 residues. The CDR3 loop reads CASSFLRNQGGGTEAFF. The CDR3, as DNA: TGTGCCAGCAGTTTCCTACGAAATCAGGGAGGAGGCACTGAAGCTTTCTTT.

CDR3 protein: CASSSGLADYNEQFF. The CDR3 DNA follows: TGTGCCAGCAGCTCCGGACTAGCGGACTACAATGAGCAGTTCTTC. The V and J genes are TRBV7-6 and TRBJ2-1; 10 nucleotides line up with TRBD2. Per germline, CDR1 SGHVS and CDR2 FNYEAQ. The CDR3 extends over 15 amino acids. Trimming removed 4 bases from V and 3 bases from J; junction bases left unmatched: 3.

The genes are TRBV19 and TRBJ1-1; D is possibly TRBD1 (5 bases). Trimming stripped 5 bases from V and 7 bases from J, with 17 bases between. The CDR3 runs 14 residues. Germline V gene data show CDR1 as LNHDA and CDR2 as SQIVND (reference sequence). This chain's CDR3 is CASSSTGGYGEAFF. In DNA form, the CDR3 reads TGTGCCAGTAGTTCAACAGGAGGGTACGGTGAAGCTTTCTTT.

The chain combines TRBV6-5 with TRBJ2-1, with 7 positions matching TRBD1. J gave up 4 bases and V 5 bases, and 5 bases lay outside the gene matches. CDR3 length: 14 residues. From germline, CDR1 is MNHEY and CDR2 SVGAGI. The CDR3 DNA reads as TGTGCCAGCAGTCCCGGGACAGAGTACAATGAGCAGTTCTTC. This codes for CASSPGTEYNEQFF.

This chain uses TRBV6-4 with TRBJ2-1; D ambiguous. This CDR3 is built from 14 residues. Per the germline V gene, CDR1 is MRHNA and CDR2 is SNTAGT. V lost 7 bases and J 6 bases, leaving 16 bases between the germline ends. CDR3 loop: CASKLSGFSNEQFF. In DNA form, the CDR3 reads TGTGCCAGCAAACTGTCAGGATTCTCCAATGAGCAGTTCTTC.

The rearrangement joins TRBV4-2 to TRBJ1-4; TRBD1 agrees at 8 bases. Germline CDR1 is LGHNA and CDR2 is YNFKEQ. The V gene end was trimmed by 4 bases and the J gene end by 8 bases; junction bases not matched to a gene: 9. The CDR3 runs 15 residues. CDR3 sequence: CASSPGSRGREKLFF. For the CDR3, the DNA is TGTGCCAGCAGCCCGGGGTCCAGGGGGCGGGAAAAACTGTTTTTT.

This chain connects TRBV5-6 to TRBJ1-1; 7 bases agree with TRBD1. The trim removed 3 bases at V and 0 bases at J, leaving 11 bases unmatched. Germline V CDR1 and CDR2: SGHDT, YYEEEE. This CDR3 spans 17 amino acids. The DNA for the CDR3 is TGTGCCAGCAGCTGGCCGGGACAGCTTTCCATGAACACTGAAGCTTTCTTT. Protein product: CASSWPGQLSMNTEAFF.

This clone has just a few counts. J is TRBJ1-2 and V is TRBV18, with unresolved D. Per germline, CDR1 KGHSH and CDR2 LQKENI. The CDR3 spans 15 residues. Trimming pared 3 bases from V and 5 bases from J, leaving 16 bases between. The CDR3 nucleotides are TGTGCCAGCTCACCCGACGCCGCGGAACTTTATGGCTACACCTTC. Its translation is CASSPDAAELYGYTF. Full variable domain (rest looked up from reference TRBV18 and TRBJ1-2): NAGVMQNPRHLVRRRGQEARLRCSPMKGHSHVYWYRQLPEEGLKFMVYLQKENIIDESGMPKERFSAEFPKEGPSILRIQQVVRGDSAAYFCASSPDAAELYGYTFGSGTRLTVV.